A selection of T cell receptor beta chains follows, all from one sample in a study of T cells in Graves' hyperthyroidism and ophthalmopathy. TCRdb itself ran the multiplex PCR reads through MiXCR, one entry per CDR3 protein. The data contain some 50,000 distinct CDR3 sequences, approximately 48% of them seen just once; the ten biggest clones take up about a tenth. Source material: blood. The receptors originated from a woman between 45 and 65 years old with Graves' ophthalmopathy. Each CDR3 is given with its conserved first and last residue. A D gene is named only where the DNA matches it firmly. Rows give clone size only sometimes, using once, few, many, or a class for an expanded clone.

V gene	D gene	J gene	clone size	CDR3 DNA	CDR3 protein
TRBV4-1	.	TRBJ2-1	many	TGCGCCAGCAGCCAAGATGAGATCGGGGGCCTCAAAGGCAGGGTCTTC	CASSQDEIGGLKGRVF
TRBV24-1	TRBD2	TRBJ2-3	.	TGTACCACCAGTGATAGCGGGAGAACAGATACGCAGTATTTT	CTTSDSGRTDTQYF
TRBV5-1	.	TRBJ2-3	.	TGCGCCAGCAGCCCTAGCACAGATACGCCGTATTTT	CASSPSTDTPYF
TRBV7-8	.	TRBJ1-4	.	TGTGCCAGCAGCTTAGCGAATCGGCGGAAACTGTTTTTT	CASSLANRRKLFF
TRBV5-5	.	TRBJ2-1	.	TGTGCTAGCAGCTTGAATGGCCGGTACGATGAGCAGTTCTTC	CASSLNGRYDEQFF
TRBV20-1	TRBD1	TRBJ2-7	.	TGCAGTGCCTTTCCCGGACAGGGCTACGAGCAGTACTTC	CSAFPGQGYEQYF
TRBV5-1	TRBD2	TRBJ2-1	.	TGCGCCAGCGGACAGGGGACTAGCGGCTACAATGAGCAGTTCTTC	CASGQGTSGYNEQFF
TRBV7-9	.	TRBJ2-7	many	TGTGCCAGCGGAAACAACTACGAGCAGTACTTC	CASGNNYEQYF
TRBV2	.	TRBJ2-2	many	TGTGCCAGCATACCGGACAGGAACACCGGGGAGCTGTTTTTT	CASIPDRNTGELFF
TRBV5-1	.	TRBJ2-7	many	TGCGCCAGCAGCTTGGGGTTAGGGGGGTACGAGCAGTACTTC	CASSLGLGGYEQYF
TRBV14	.	TRBJ2-1	many	TGTGCCAGCAGCCACTCCACAGTAGTAAATGAGCAGTTCTTC	CASSHSTVVNEQFF
TRBV9	.	TRBJ1-5	many	TGTGCCAGCGGGGCCCCAGGGAGCAATCAGCCCCAGCATTTT	CASGAPGSNQPQHF
TRBV6-5	.	TRBJ1-1	.	TGTGCCAGCAGTAGGGACAACGTGAACACGGAAGCTTTCTTT	CASSRDNVNTEAFF
TRBV19	TRBD1	TRBJ1-2	many	TGTGCCAGTAGTCCGACAGGGACTAACTATGGCTACACCTTC	CASSPTGTNYGYTF
TRBV6-5	.	TRBJ2-5	many	TGTGCCAGCAGTGCGGACAGCGCCCAGTACTTC	CASSADSAQYF
TRBV11-2	.	TRBJ2-3	many	TGTGCCAGCAGCTTGAGGCCTCGGGGGGATACGCAGTATTTT	CASSLRPRGDTQYF
TRBV20-1	TRBD2	TRBJ2-1	many	TGCAGTGCTAGAGATCTTGCGACTAGCACCTTCAATGAGCAGTTCTTC	CSARDLATSTFNEQFF
TRBV6-5	.	TRBJ2-5	.	TGTGCCAGCAGTGGTAACAGGGTGGGAGAGACCCAGTACTTC	CASSGNRVGETQYF
TRBV10-3	TRBD1	TRBJ1-5	medium-sized	TGTGCCATCAGTGTAGCAGGGGGCGTCAATCAGCCCCAGCATTTT	CAISVAGGVNQPQHF
TRBV29-1	.	TRBJ2-5	many	TGCAGCGTTGAAGTTGACAGACAAGAGACCCAGTACTTC	CSVEVDRQETQYF
TRBV6-4	.	TRBJ2-4	.	TGTGCCAGCAGTGACGAACAGGACCTAGCCAAAAGCATTCAGTGCTTC	CASSDEQDLAKSIQCF
TRBV5-1	TRBD1	TRBJ1-5	many	TGCGCCAGCAGCTTAGGGACAGGGGAGGATCAGCCCCAGCATTTT	CASSLGTGEDQPQHF
TRBV5-1	.	TRBJ2-1	many	TGCGCCAGCAGCTTGGCTTACAATGAGCAGTTCTTC	CASSLAYNEQFF
TRBV10-3	TRBD2	TRBJ2-7	.	TGTGCCATCAGTGAAGGGACTAGCGCCTACGAGCAGTACTTC	CAISEGTSAYEQYF
TRBV6-5	TRBD1	TRBJ2-7	many	TGTGCCAGCAGTTACTCGAAAGGGACAGAGTACTTC	CASSYSKGTEYF
TRBV27	.	TRBJ2-4	.	TGTGCCAGTACGACTGGACGAGGGGACCTAGCCAAAAACATTCAGTACTTC	CASTTGRGDLAKNIQYF
TRBV19	TRBD2	TRBJ2-3	many	TGTGCCAGTAGTATCCGACTAGCGGGGGAGATCACAGATACGCAGTATTTT	CASSIRLAGEITDTQYF
TRBV5-6	.	TRBJ1-6	.	TGTGCCAGCAGCTCCTTCAGGACAGATAATTCACCCTTCCACTTT	CASSSFRTDNSPFHF
TRBV4-2	TRBD2	TRBJ2-2	many	TGTGCCAGCAGCCCCGGACTAGCGGGGGACGTCACCGGGGAGCTGTTTTTT	CASSPGLAGDVTGELFF
TRBV24-1	.	TRBJ2-3	.	TGTGCCACCAGTAATACAGACACAGATACGCAGTATTTT	CATSNTDTDTQYF
TRBV7-3	TRBD2	TRBJ2-7	.	TGTGCCAGTCCCTTAGCGGGAGGGAGGTACGAGCAGTACTTC	CASPLAGGRYEQYF
TRBV19	.	TRBJ2-7	.	TGTGCCAGTAGTATAGGAACCGGGACCTACGAGCAGTACTTC	CASSIGTGTYEQYF
TRBV5-6	TRBD2	TRBJ2-3	.	TGTGCCAGCAGCTCTCTAGCGGGAGGTAGATCAGATACGCAGTATTTT	CASSSLAGGRSDTQYF
TRBV2	TRBD2	TRBJ2-3	.	TGTGCCAGCAGTGAACCGGGCACTAGCGACCGCACAGATACGCAGTATTTT	CASSEPGTSDRTDTQYF
TRBV7-8	TRBD2	TRBJ2-3	many	TGTGCCAGCAGCTCGACAGCGGGGGCGAGCAGGGATACGCAGTATTTT	CASSSTAGASRDTQYF
TRBV5-6	.	TRBJ2-6	.	TGTGCCAGCAAGTGGGGGACTGGGGCCAACGTCCTGACTTTC	CASKWGTGANVLTF